Listed below are T cell receptor beta chains from one sample, sequenced in a study of blood T cell repertoires in COVID-19. Produced via immunoSEQ multiplex PCR; TCRdb's table is partial and in-frame only. Here the sample spans 200,000 to 250,000 clones, roughly 90% being singletons. Input material: PBMCs or T cells enriched from blood (not recorded which). The origin of the receptors is a woman aged 25 to 39 with acute COVID-19. Both conserved end residues are part of each CDR3. Fields, in order: D gene, V gene, clone size, J gene, CDR3 protein, CDR3 DNA. D genes are given only for firm matches. The size of a clone is reported for some rows only, either as once, few or many, or as a class for expanded clones.

D: TRBD1; V: TRBV20-1; size: once; J: TRBJ1-2; CDR3: CSASTGQEYNYGYTF; DNA: TGCAGTGCTAGTACAGGACAGGAGTATAACTATGGCTACACCTTC
D: -; V: TRBV18; size: -; J: TRBJ2-7; CDR3: CASSGQSSYEQYF; DNA: TGTGCCAGCTCAGGACAGTCCTCCTACGAGCAGTACTTC
D: TRBD1; V: TRBV5-1; size: -; J: TRBJ1-3; CDR3: CASSWDSVESSGNTIYF; DNA: TGCGCCAGCAGCTGGGACAGTGTCGAGAGCTCTGGAAACACCATATATTTT
D: TRBD2; V: TRBV11-2; size: once; J: TRBJ2-7; CDR3: CASSSISGSSYEQYF; DNA: TGTGCCAGCAGCTCCATAAGCGGGAGCTCCTACGAGCAGTACTTC
D: -; V: TRBV7-9; size: -; J: TRBJ2-3; CDR3: CASSLTGGADTQYF; DNA: TGTGCCAGCAGCTTAACGGGGGGCGCAGATACGCAGTATTTT
D: TRBD1; V: TRBV7-9; size: -; J: TRBJ1-1; CDR3: CASSLGQGGFTEAFF; DNA: TGTGCCAGCAGCTTAGGCCAAGGGGGCTTTACTGAAGCTTTCTTT
D: -; V: TRBV10-3; size: -; J: TRBJ2-3; CDR3: CAISESEGGTDTQYF; DNA: TGTGCCATCAGTGAGTCGGAGGGTGGCACAGATACGCAGTATTTT
D: TRBD1; V: TRBV7-9; size: -; J: TRBJ2-5; CDR3: CASSPTGTGSQETQYF; DNA: TGTGCCAGCAGCCCCACGGGGACAGGGTCCCAAGAGACCCAGTACTTC
D: -; V: TRBV2; size: -; J: TRBJ1-6; CDR3: CASSWTDTSNSPLHF; DNA: TGTGCCAGCAGTTGGACAGATACCTCTAATTCACCCCTCCACTTT
D: TRBD1; V: TRBV18; size: -; J: TRBJ1-6; CDR3: CASSPPTGGRIIHPLHF; DNA: TGTGCCAGCTCACCACCCACAGGGGGGAGGATAATTCACCCCCTCCACTTT
D: TRBD1; V: TRBV30; size: -; J: TRBJ1-4; CDR3: CAWSAGTGVGEKLFF; DNA: TGTGCCTGGAGCGCCGGGACAGGGGTTGGTGAAAAACTGTTTTTT
D: TRBD2; V: TRBV7-6; size: -; J: TRBJ2-1; CDR3: CASSAPTSPSNEQFF; DNA: TGTGCCAGCAGCGCCCCGACTAGCCCTTCTAATGAGCAGTTCTTC
D: -; V: TRBV2; size: once; J: TRBJ2-5; CDR3: CASRVRTQYF; DNA: TGTGCCTCTAGAGTTCGGACCCAGTACTTC
D: -; V: TRBV4-2; size: once; J: TRBJ1-2; CDR3: CASSQEDFTFYGYTF; DNA: TGTGCCAGCAGCCAAGAGGACTTTACTTTCTATGGCTACACCTTC
D: TRBD1; V: TRBV7-9; size: -; J: TRBJ1-3; CDR3: CASPDRDGGNTIYF; DNA: TGTGCCAGCCCCGACAGGGACGGTGGAAACACCATATATTTT
D: -; V: TRBV6-2/TRBV6-3; size: -; J: TRBJ1-2; CDR3: CASSFTLRANYGYTF; DNA: TGTGCCAGCAGTTTCACGTTACGAGCTAACTATGGCTACACCTTC
D: TRBD2; V: TRBV18; size: -; J: TRBJ2-7; CDR3: CASSPPSLAGGLGEQYF; DNA: TGTGCCAGCTCACCACCCTCCCTAGCGGGGGGGTTGGGCGAGCAGTACTTC
D: TRBD1; V: TRBV6-4; size: -; J: TRBJ2-5; CDR3: CASRDRGPQETQYF; DNA: TGTGCCAGCAGGGACAGGGGGCCGCAAGAGACCCAGTACTTC
D: -; V: TRBV18; size: -; J: TRBJ2-2; CDR3: CASSPTLGLNTGELFF; DNA: TGTGCCAGCTCACCGACACTAGGCCTGAACACCGGGGAGCTGTTTTTT
D: -; V: TRBV9; size: -; J: TRBJ2-2; CDR3: CASGGRYTGELFF; DNA: TGTGCCAGCGGAGGGAGATACACCGGGGAGCTGTTTTTT
D: -; V: TRBV4-3; size: -; J: TRBJ2-6; CDR3: CASSQETSGANVLTF; DNA: TGCGCCAGCAGCCAAGAAACTTCCGGGGCCAACGTCCTGACTTTC
D: TRBD2; V: TRBV19; size: -; J: TRBJ2-3; CDR3: CASSIPPERGGPDTQYF; DNA: TGTGCCAGTAGTATCCCCCCAGAGCGGGGGGGCCCAGATACGCAGTATTTT
D: TRBD1; V: TRBV5-1; size: -; J: TRBJ1-2; CDR3: CASSHGQDKYGYTF; DNA: TGCGCCAGCAGTCACGGACAGGACAAATATGGCTACACCTTC
D: TRBD1; V: TRBV7-9; size: -; J: TRBJ1-1; CDR3: CASSPRQGAHGPEAFF; DNA: TGTGCCAGCAGCCCCCGACAGGGGGCGCATGGGCCTGAAGCTTTCTTT
D: TRBD1; V: TRBV27; size: -; J: TRBJ1-5; CDR3: CASSPSQGVSNQPQHF; DNA: TGTGCCAGCAGCCCCAGTCAGGGGGTGAGCAATCAGCCCCAGCATTTT
D: -; V: TRBV5-1; size: -; J: TRBJ1-2; CDR3: CASSLNTGALNYGYTF; DNA: TGCGCCAGCAGCCTAAACACAGGAGCCCTAAACTATGGCTACACCTTC
D: TRBD1; V: TRBV5-5; size: many; J: TRBJ1-3; CDR3: CASRTGTSGNTIYF; DNA: TGTGCCAGCAGGACAGGGACCTCTGGAAACACCATATATTTT
D: -; V: TRBV7-9; size: -; J: TRBJ2-7; CDR3: CASSQVGGAFYEQYF; DNA: TGTGCCAGCAGCCAGGTTGGGGGGGCCTTCTACGAGCAGTACTTC
D: -; V: TRBV2; size: -; J: TRBJ1-2; CDR3: CASSSGGVYGYTF; DNA: TGTGCCAGCAGCTCCGGAGGCGTTTATGGCTACACCTTC
D: -; V: TRBV2; size: -; J: TRBJ1-2; CDR3: CASGAEGLYTF; DNA: TGTGCCAGCGGTGCTGAGGGCTTATACACCTTC
D: -; V: TRBV4-1; size: -; J: TRBJ1-5; CDR3: CASSQDQNRFRKKGNQPQHF; DNA: TGCGCCAGCAGCCAAGATCAAAATAGGTTCAGGAAAAAAGGCAATCAGCCCCAGCATTTT
D: -; V: TRBV3-1/TRBV3-2; size: -; J: TRBJ2-5; CDR3: CASSQDLGAGEETQYF; DNA: TGTGCCAGCAGCCAAGATCTTGGGGCAGGGGAGGAGACCCAGTACTTC
D: TRBD2; V: TRBV18; size: -; J: TRBJ2-3; CDR3: CASSPTSGSRDTQYF; DNA: TGTGCCAGCTCACCGACTAGCGGGAGCCGAGATACGCAGTATTTT
D: TRBD1; V: TRBV2; size: -; J: TRBJ2-7; CDR3: CAGTGGSSYEQYF; DNA: TGTGCCGGCACAGGGGGGAGCTCCTACGAGCAGTACTTC
D: TRBD1; V: TRBV19; size: -; J: TRBJ1-5; CDR3: CASKLGGQGNQPQHF; DNA: TGTGCCAGTAAGTTGGGCGGACAGGGAAATCAGCCCCAGCATTTT
D: -; V: TRBV5-5; size: -; J: TRBJ1-2; CDR3: CASSTFGARGYTF; DNA: TGTGCCAGCAGCACTTTTGGAGCCCGTGGCTACACCTTC
D: TRBD1; V: TRBV7-6; size: once; J: TRBJ1-2; CDR3: CASSFAGGFGYTF; DNA: TGTGCCAGCAGCTTTGCAGGGGGCTTTGGCTACACCTTC
D: TRBD2; V: TRBV4-1; size: -; J: TRBJ2-1; CDR3: CASRGLAGAEYNEQFF; DNA: TGCGCCAGCAGGGGACTAGCGGGGGCCGAGTACAATGAGCAGTTCTTC
D: TRBD1; V: TRBV30; size: -; J: TRBJ1-2; CDR3: CAWSGDRGWGYTF; DNA: TGTGCCTGGAGTGGGGACAGGGGTTGGGGCTACACCTTC